This TCR beta chain stems from a study of T cells in tuberculosis. Study-level background: T cells were selected with CD1B tetramers loaded with glucose monomycolate.

Whole-study findings and limits: Some low-affinity tetramer-binding T cells may be absent from this sample.

This CDR3 region has 11 residues. Germline V CDR1 and CDR2: SNHLY, FYNNEI. V was clipped by 6 bases and J by 9 bases, with 9 bases between them. This clone occurred once. Libraries were prepared by immunoSEQ multiplex PCR; TCRdb keeps only in-frame clonotypes and omits some of them. This sample carries about 58,000 clones, 88% of them seen once, and the ten largest clones take 21%. Sorting used thawed, overnight-rested PBMC stained with anti-CD3, a viability dye and GMM-loaded CD1B tetramer. The lipid loaded on the CD1B tetramers was C32 glucose monomycolate from Rhodococcus equi. Tetramer-negative cells, some 100,000 per donor, were also sorted.

The specimen was CD1b-GMM tetramer-negative cells sorted from PBMCs. The chain is built from TRBV2 and TRBJ2-1; D not certain. The receptor was derived from an adult woman with latent tuberculosis. CDR3 region: CASSLYGEQFF. CDR3 coding DNA: TGTGCCAGCAGCCTCTATGGTGAGCAGTTCTTC.